Each of the 17 T cell receptor beta chains below was sequenced from the same sample in a study of blood T cell repertoires in COVID-19. The table came from immunoSEQ multiplex PCR; TCRdb's copy has only in-frame clones and leaves some out. The sample holds about 140,000 clones, 75% to 90% seen once. Sequencing was done on a sample of PBMCs or T cells enriched from blood (not recorded which). These receptors were obtained from a man between 45 and 60 years old who had recovered from COVID-19.

The chain employs TRBV24-1 and TRBJ2-3; 8 bases align to TRBD2. Per the germline V gene, CDR1 is KGHDR and CDR2 is SFDVKD. This CDR3 region has 14 residues. The V gene end was trimmed by 4 bases and the J gene end by 6 bases; junction bases not matched to a gene: 5. The CDR3 is CATSEPGLEDTQYF. CDR3 DNA sequence: TGTGCCACCAGTGAACCGGGACTAGAGGATACGCAGTATTTT.

This clone was picked up one time. The rearrangement uses TRBV6-2 or TRBV6-3 and TRBJ2-4, with 10 positions matching TRBD1. Germline values: CDR1 MNHEY, CDR2 SVGEGT. The CDR3 totals 17 residues. The V segment lost 3 bases and the J segment 0 bases; nucleotides outside the gene matches: 5. The CDR3 loop reads CASSYSTGGLAKNIQYF. CDR3 DNA sequence: TGTGCCAGCAGTTATTCGACAGGGGGCCTAGCCAAAAACATTCAGTACTTC.

The genes are TRBV19 and TRBJ2-1, with TRBD2 matching 12 bases. Trimming removed 5 bases from V and 2 bases from J; junction bases left unmatched: 4. Germline V CDR1 and CDR2: LNHDA, SQIVND (reference sequence). CDR3 size: 16 residues. The CDR3 region is CASSLGLAGPYNEQFF. CDR3 nucleotides: TGTGCCAGTAGTCTAGGACTAGCGGGACCCTACAATGAGCAGTTCTTC. The variable domain in full, completed from reference TRBV19 and TRBJ2-1, reads DGGITQSPKYLFRKEGQNVTLSCEQNLNHDAMYWYRQDPGQGLRLIYYSQIVNDFQKGDIAEGYSVSREKKESFPLTVTSAQKNPTAFYLCASSLGLAGPYNEQFFGPGTRLTVL.

The V call is TRBV19, the J call TRBJ1-4; possible D gene TRBD1, 6 bases. Germline loops: CDR1 LNHDA, CDR2 SQIVND (reference sequence). There are 14 residues in the CDR3. V lost 6 bases and J 7 bases, leaving 15 bases between the germline ends. The CDR3 spells CASRTQGYTEKLFF. In nucleotides, the CDR3 is TGTGCCAGTAGGACACAGGGTTATACTGAAAAACTGTTTTTT. Full variable domain (remainder filled in from reference TRBV19 and TRBJ1-4): DGGITQSPKYLFRKEGQNVTLSCEQNLNHDAMYWYRQDPGQGLRLIYYSQIVNDFQKGDIAEGYSVSREKKESFPLTVTSAQKNPTAFYLCASRTQGYTEKLFFGSGTQLSVL.

The J gene is TRBJ1-5, the V gene TRBV4-1; 7 positions match TRBD1. The CDR3 totals 13 residues. The V and J ends lost 0 bases and 7 bases, in that order; junction bases with no gene match: 0. CDR1 and CDR2 from the germline V gene are MGHRA and YSYEKL. The CDR3 coding sequence is TGCGCCAGCAGCCAAGACAGGGGGCAGCCCCAGCATTTT. It encodes CASSQDRGQPQHF.

The genes are TRBV25-1 and TRBJ1-2, with no clear D. Per the germline V gene, CDR1 is MGHDK and CDR2 is SYGVNS. Trimming stripped 6 bases from V and 9 bases from J, with 20 bases between. The CDR3 has 14 residues. The CDR3 sequence: CASRTLACLYCYTF. DNA for the CDR3: TGTGCCAGCAGAACCTTGGCCTGTCTGTATTGCTACACCTTC.

V is TRBV7-3 and J is TRBJ1-6; D possibly corresponds to TRBD1 (5 bases). The CDR3 consists of 14 residues. Trimming removed 4 bases from V and 1 base from J, with 5 bases in between. The germline CDR1 and CDR2 sequences are SGHTA and FQGTGA. CDR3 protein: CASSSGSYNSPLHF. Here the CDR3 DNA reads TGTGCCAGCAGCTCAGGGTCCTATAATTCACCCCTCCACTTT.

The chain recombines TRBV7-3 with TRBJ2-2; D call uncertain. CDR3 length: 13 amino acids. Germline assignment: CDR1 SGHTA and CDR2 FQGTGA. V was shortened by 0 bases and J by 6 bases, with 5 bases between the two germline ends. The DNA of the CDR3 is TGTGCCAGCAGCTTAACCCTTGCCGGGGAGCTGTTTTTT. It yields the protein CASSLTLAGELFF.

This sequence joins TRBV11-2 and TRBJ1-5; D remains ambiguous. From germline, CDR1 is SGHAT and CDR2 FQNNGV. Trimming removed 5 bases at V and 3 bases at J, with 8 bases between. CDR3 length: 13 amino acids. The CDR3 loop reads CASSPGINQPQHF. The CDR3 coding sequence is TGTGCCAGCAGCCCAGGCATCAATCAGCCCCAGCATTTT. Drawing the rest from reference TRBV11-2 and TRBJ1-5, the complete variable domain is EAGVAQSPRYKIIEKRQSVAFWCNPISGHATLYWYQQILGQGPKLLIQFQNNGVVDDSQLPKDRFSAERLKGVDSTLKIQPAKLEDSAVYLCASSPGINQPQHFGDGTRLSIL.

J is TRBJ2-2 and V is TRBV6-6; 8 bases align to TRBD1. CDR1 and CDR2 (germline): MNHNY, SVGAGI (reference sequence). The CDR3 contains 15 residues. The V segment lost 5 bases and the J segment 7 bases; nucleotides outside the gene matches: 9. The CDR3 spells CASSTTDRADGELFF. The CDR3 DNA sequence: TGTGCCAGCAGTACGACGGACAGGGCAGACGGGGAGCTGTTTTTT.

CDR3 sequence: CASKSSGAGPDTQYF. In DNA form, the CDR3 reads TGTGCCAGCAAATCAAGCGGAGCCGGGCCAGATACGCAGTATTTT. The V gene is TRBV6-5, the J gene TRBJ2-3; tentatively, D is TRBD2 (5 bases). This CDR3 has 15 residues. With 7 bases removed from V and 4 bases from J, the gap between germline ends came to 18 bases. Per the germline V gene, CDR1 is MNHEY and CDR2 is SVGAGI.

This chain connects TRBV20-1 to TRBJ2-3, with D hard to call. Trimming removed 3 bases from V and 3 bases from J, with 7 bases in between. The CDR3 totals 12 residues. Germline V gives CDR1 DFQATT, CDR2 SNEGSKA (reference sequence). The CDR3 here is CSASTVTDTQYF. The CDR3 DNA reads as TGCAGTGCTAGTACGGTTACAGATACGCAGTATTTT.

This rearrangement joins TRBV4-2 to TRBJ1-1, with 8 positions matching TRBD1. The CDR3 totals 14 residues. Per the germline V gene, CDR1 is LGHNA and CDR2 is YNFKEQ. The junction had 7 bases not matched to a gene; V was cut back by 6 bases and J by 4 bases. In DNA form, the CDR3 reads TGTGCCAGCAGACCGGACAGGGTGCTCACTGAAGCTTTCTTT. Translating gives CASRPDRVLTEAFF.

J is TRBJ2-3 and V is TRBV28; 7 bases match TRBD1. The V gene's germline CDR1 is MDHEN and CDR2 SYDVKM. The CDR3 covers 15 residues. J lost 0 bases, V lost 8 bases, and 8 bases had no gene match. The CDR3 loop is CASGNRGSSTDTQYF. The CDR3 DNA reads as TGTGCCAGCGGCAACAGGGGTTCTAGCACAGATACGCAGTATTTT.

The CDR3: CASSVAGGSNTGELFF. CDR3 nucleotide sequence: TGTGCCAGCAGCGTAGCGGGAGGCTCGAACACCGGGGAGCTGTTTTTT. V is TRBV9 and J is TRBJ2-2; 7 positions match TRBD2. Per germline, CDR1 SGDLS and CDR2 YYNGEE. V was clipped by 0 bases and J by 0 bases; unmatched bases: 2. The CDR3 is made up of 16 amino acids.

This chain uses TRBV7-9 with TRBJ1-1; D is undetermined. V was trimmed by 2 bases and J by 0 bases, leaving 7 bases between them. There are 14 residues in the CDR3. Germline assignment: CDR1 SEHNR and CDR2 FQNEAQ (reference sequence). CDR3 sequence (DNA): TGTGCCAGCAGCTTAACAAGATTGAACACTGAAGCTTTCTTT. It is translated as CASSLTRLNTEAFF.

CDR3 loop: CATTGQGIGNTEAFF. The DNA of the CDR3 is TGTGCCACTACGGGACAGGGTATAGGGAACACTGAAGCTTTCTTT. The rearrangement links TRBV28 to TRBJ1-1, with TRBD1 identical over 9 bases. V lost 10 bases, J lost 1 base, and 10 bases stayed unmatched. Germline lookup yields CDR1 MDHEN and CDR2 SYDVKM. The CDR3 is 15 amino acids. The entire variable domain, with the rest obtained from reference TRBV28 and TRBJ1-1, is as follows: DVKVTQSSRYLVKRTGEKVFLECVQDMDHENMFWYRQDPGLGLRLIYFSYDVKMKEKGDIPEGYSVSREKKERFSLILESASTNQTSMYLCATTGQGIGNTEAFFGQGTRLTVV.